The 20 T cell receptor beta chains below all came from one sample that was sequenced in a study of T cells in Graves' hyperthyroidism and ophthalmopathy. RNA transcripts were the template for amplifying TCR beta CDR3 regions. The HTBI primer set drove a first-round RT-PCR of the TCR CDR3. TCRdb re-analysed the multiplex PCR reads in MiXCR, keeping a single row per CDR3 protein. Among some 350,000 distinct CDR3 sequences listed, roughly an eighth were seen once. Input material: blood. The receptors were sampled from a woman aged 40 to 50 with Graves' ophthalmopathy.

In this sample, this clonotype turned up once. This rearrangement joins TRBV20-1 to TRBJ2-2, with TRBD2 identical over 9 bases. The CDR3 has 15 amino acids. CDR1 is DFQATT, CDR2 SNEGSKA, per germline (reference sequence). Trimming cost V 5 bases and J 1 base; bases outside gene matches: 5. The CDR3 sequence is CSAPRGGENTGELFF. The CDR3 DNA reads as TGCAGTGCTCCCCGCGGGGGGGAGAACACCGGGGAGCTGTTTTTT.

The rearrangement uses TRBV19 and TRBJ1-5; maybe TRBD1 (6 bases). The germline V gene encodes CDR1 LNHDA and CDR2 SQIVND (reference sequence). The CDR3 is made up of 14 amino acids. Trimming removed 9 bases at V and 5 bases at J, with 17 bases between. CDR3 amino acids: CASTTGGSHQPQHF. The CDR3 nucleotides read TGTGCCAGCACGACGGGGGGCTCGCATCAGCCCCAGCATTTT.

Details on this clonotype: A single base separates this from a much larger clone, so it may be a read error. This chain connects TRBV6-2 or TRBV6-3 to TRBJ1-5; possible D gene TRBD1, 5 bases. V lost 2 bases to trimming and J lost 1 base, with 9 bases between them. CDR3 length: 15 residues. Germline V CDR1 and CDR2: MNHEY, SVGEGT. The CDR3 reads CASSYRDGSNQPQHF. The DNA for the CDR3 is TGTGCCAGCAGTTACCGGGACGGGAGCAATCAGCCCCAGCATTTT.

A few counts support this clonotype. The V call is TRBV6-2 or TRBV6-3, the J call TRBJ1-4; weak D call: TRBD1 (6 bases). The germline V gene has CDR1 MNHEY and CDR2 SVGEGT. V was clipped by 2 bases and J by 0 bases, with 19 bases between them. The CDR3 length is 19 residues. CDR3 in DNA: TGTGCCAGCAGTTACCGGGCCCGGGACATGGGTGCAACTAATGAAAAACTGTTTTTT. Amino acid sequence: CASSYRARDMGATNEKLFF.

This clonotype was seen only a few times. The chain joins TRBV15 to TRBJ2-3; TRBD1 might be the D (5 bases). CDR1 and CDR2 from the germline V gene are LNHNV and YYDKDF (reference sequence). This CDR3 spans 14 amino acids. V was clipped by 5 bases and J by 0 bases, with 9 bases between them. The CDR3 loop reads CATSAGSSTDTQYF. The CDR3 bases are TGTGCCACCAGCGCAGGGTCTAGCACAGATACGCAGTATTTT.

The sample holds many counts of this clonotype. The chain uses TRBV2 and TRBJ2-1; tentatively, D is TRBD1 or TRBD2 (5 bases each). Germline assignment: CDR1 SNHLY and CDR2 FYNNEI. Trimming removed 5 bases from V and 8 bases from J, with 16 bases in between. The CDR3 sequence is 14 residues long. The CDR3 sequence is CASSRRTRGDEQFF. Here the CDR3 DNA reads TGTGCCAGCAGTCGTAGGACTCGAGGGGATGAGCAGTTCTTC.

There are many counts of this clonotype. V gene TRBV2 combines with J gene TRBJ2-7; the D is unclear. The CDR3 consists of 15 residues. Trimming cost V 4 bases and J 5 bases, with 18 bases left between them. Germline CDR1 is SNHLY and CDR2 is FYNNEI. The CDR3 coding sequence is TGTGCCAGCAGTGGTTACTTGTCTTTAATCAACGAGCAGTACTTC. This encodes CASSGYLSLINEQYF.

This rearrangement joins TRBV20-1 to TRBJ2-3; unclear D gene. The V and J ends lost 3 bases and 2 bases respectively, with 9 bases between them. CDR1 is DFQATT, CDR2 SNEGSKA, per germline (reference sequence). This CDR3 has 13 residues. The CDR3 loop reads CSASGGVTDTQYF. The CDR3 nucleotides are TGCAGTGCTAGCGGCGGTGTCACAGATACGCAGTATTTT.

V and J are TRBV20-1 and TRBJ2-5, with D maybe TRBD2 (6 bases). Germline lookup yields CDR1 DFQATT and CDR2 SNEGSKA (reference sequence). CDR3 size: 14 residues. V dropped 3 bases and J dropped 5 bases, with 16 bases sitting between them. The CDR3 nucleotides are TGCAGTGCTAGTAGAGGAGGGGCCTTGGAGACCCAGTACTTC. It translates to CSASRGGALETQYF.

This clonotype turned up a few times. The chain joins TRBV20-1 to TRBJ1-1; the match to TRBD1 covers 7 bases. The germline V gene encodes CDR1 DFQATT and CDR2 SNEGSKA (reference sequence). The CDR3 sequence is 14 residues long. V trimming: 6 bases; J trimming: 6 bases; junction bases outside the gene matches: 13. CDR3: CSAAGGGGGSEAFF. The CDR3 DNA is TGCAGTGCCGCCGGGGGAGGGGGCGGCTCTGAAGCTTTCTTT.

The chain carries TRBV29-1 and TRBJ1-4; 10 positions agree with TRBD1. Germline CDR1 SQVTM, CDR2 ANQGSEA. V lost 7 bases to trimming and J lost 6 bases; unmatched junction nucleotides: 11. This CDR3 is built from 15 residues. The DNA for the CDR3 is TGCAGCGCCGCAGACTCCGGGACAGGGGATGAAAAACTGTTTTTT. Protein sequence: CSAADSGTGDEKLFF.

The sample holds a few counts of this clonotype. The chain links TRBV20-1 to TRBJ1-4, with TRBD1 matching 8 bases. The CDR3 spans 14 residues. Germline V lookup: CDR1 DFQATT, CDR2 SNEGSKA (reference sequence). J gave up 8 bases and V 6 bases, and 11 bases lay outside the gene matches. CDR3 sequence reads: CSAARRQGQEKLFF. For the CDR3, the DNA is TGCAGTGCGGCCCGGCGACAGGGGCAGGAAAAACTGTTTTTT.

This clonotype was seen many times. The chain couples TRBV20-1 to TRBJ2-4; TRBD2 is a possible D gene (6 bases). V gave up 3 bases and J gave up 2 bases, with 14 bases separating them. The germline CDR1 and CDR2 sequences are DFQATT and SNEGSKA (reference sequence). This CDR3 is built from 15 residues. CDR3 region: CSASYGSGSKNIQYF. CDR3 nucleotides: TGCAGTGCTAGTTACGGGAGTGGGTCCAAAAACATTCAGTACTTC.

This clonotype was seen repeatedly, ten times or more. CDR3 loop: CSAPDRVWGSSTDTQYF. The CDR3 DNA follows: TGCAGTGCCCCCGACAGGGTATGGGGCTCTAGCACAGATACGCAGTATTTT. This rearrangement joins TRBV20-1 to TRBJ2-3; TRBD1 aligns across 7 bases. With 6 bases clipped from V and 0 bases from J, the junction kept 15 bases outside the gene matches. There are 17 residues in the CDR3. The V gene's germline CDR1 is DFQATT and CDR2 SNEGSKA (reference sequence).

This clonotype appeared many times. The chain employs TRBV27 and TRBJ2-1; unclear D gene. The V gene lost 5 bases and the J gene lost 6 bases, with 14 bases spanning the gap. CDR1 and CDR2 (germline): MNHEY, SMNVEV (reference sequence). This CDR3 comprises 14 residues. The CDR3 protein is CASSRGHPANEQFF. The CDR3 region has the DNA TGTGCCAGCAGTCGAGGCCACCCCGCCAATGAGCAGTTCTTC.

This clonotype has a count of ten or more. The chain is built from TRBV2 and TRBJ2-1, with D unresolved. CDR1 and CDR2 from the germline V gene are SNHLY and FYNNEI. V was pared by 3 bases and J by 5 bases, with 11 bases between. The CDR3 extends over 14 amino acids. The CDR3 is CASSDIDWDNEQFF. CDR3 coding DNA: TGTGCCAGCAGTGACATTGACTGGGACAATGAGCAGTTCTTC.

This clonotype was seen repeatedly, ten times or more. CDR3 amino acids: CASSPTGGDYGYTF. Here the CDR3 DNA reads TGTGCCAGCAGCCCAACAGGGGGGGACTATGGCTACACCTTC. The chain recombines TRBV12-3 or TRBV12-4 with TRBJ1-2; 8 bases line up with TRBD1. The CDR3 has 14 residues. Germline trimming cut 6 bases from V and 3 bases from J; bases unmatched to any gene: 6.

The chain's CDR3 is CASGADGTPTGELFF. Here the CDR3 DNA reads TGTGCCAGCGGGGCCGACGGGACTCCCACCGGGGAGCTGTTTTTT. The chain combines TRBV6-1 with TRBJ2-2; D might be TRBD2 (6 bases). With 8 bases removed from V and 4 bases from J, the gap between germline ends came to 17 bases. The germline V gene encodes CDR1 MNHNS and CDR2 SASEGT. The CDR3 length is 15 residues.

This clonotype has a handful of counts. The chain combines TRBV3-1 with TRBJ1-5; perhaps TRBD1 as D (6 bases). CDR1 and CDR2 (germline): LGHDT, YNNKEL (reference sequence). V dropped 3 bases and J dropped 2 bases, with 11 bases sitting between them. The CDR3 covers 15 residues. The DNA of the CDR3 is TGTGCCAGCAGCCACACAGGGCTGGGCAATCAGCCCCAGCATTTT. As protein: CASSHTGLGNQPQHF.

This chain links TRBV4-2 with TRBJ1-2; D gene unclear. Per the germline V gene, CDR1 is LGHNA and CDR2 is YNFKEQ. This CDR3 region has 14 residues. Deletions cut 0 bases from V and 3 bases from J, with 8 bases between. The CDR3 DNA reads as TGTGCCAGCAGCCAAGAAAAGGCGGACTATGGCTACACCTTC. Protein sequence: CASSQEKADYGYTF.